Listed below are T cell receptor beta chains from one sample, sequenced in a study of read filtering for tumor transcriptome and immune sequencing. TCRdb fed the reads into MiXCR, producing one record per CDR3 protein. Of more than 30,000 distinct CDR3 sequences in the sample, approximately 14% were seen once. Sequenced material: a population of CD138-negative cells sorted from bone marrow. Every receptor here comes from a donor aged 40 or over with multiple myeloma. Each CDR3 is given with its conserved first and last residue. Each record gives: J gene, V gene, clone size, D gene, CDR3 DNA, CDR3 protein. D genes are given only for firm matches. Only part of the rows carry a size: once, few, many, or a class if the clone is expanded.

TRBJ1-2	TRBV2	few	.	TGTGCCAGCAGTGAAGCTTCGCACGGGAACTATGGCTACACCTTC	CASSEASHGNYGYTF
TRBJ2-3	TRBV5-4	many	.	TGTGCCAGCAGCTTCGTCCCCAGAGCAGATACGCAGTATTTT	CASSFVPRADTQYF
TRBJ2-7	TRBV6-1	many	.	TGTGCCAGCAGTGAAGCGCTTTCGGCAGGGACCTACGAGCAGTACTTC	CASSEALSAGTYEQYF
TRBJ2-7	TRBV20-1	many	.	TGCAGTTCCTCTTTGGGGGGGGGGCCTAGCTCCTACGAGCAGTACTTC	CSSSLGGGPSSYEQYF
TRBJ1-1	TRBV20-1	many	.	TGCAGTGTTTTCGCTACGGTCATGAACACTGAAGCTTTCTTT	CSVFATVMNTEAFF
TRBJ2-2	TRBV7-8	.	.	TGTGCCAGCAGCTTAGCTGGTTATGGGACCGGGGAGCTGTTTTTT	CASSLAGYGTGELFF
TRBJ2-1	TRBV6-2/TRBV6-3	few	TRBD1	TGTGCCAGCGCTTTCTACGGGGACAGGGTCAATGAGCAGTTCTTC	CASAFYGDRVNEQFF
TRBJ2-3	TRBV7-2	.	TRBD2	TGTGCCAGCAGCCTCCTTAAGTCTAGCGGGGTTAGCACAGATACGCAGTATTTT	CASSLLKSSGVSTDTQYF
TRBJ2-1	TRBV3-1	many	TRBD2	TGTGCCAGCAGCCAACTCCTAGCGGGGTATAATGAGCAGTTCTTC	CASSQLLAGYNEQFF
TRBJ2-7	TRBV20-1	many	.	TGCAGTGCTAAAGACGGACCCTACGAGCAGTACTTC	CSAKDGPYEQYF
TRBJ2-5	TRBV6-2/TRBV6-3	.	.	TGTGCCAGCGCCAAGATGTACCAAGAGACCCAGTACTTC	CASAKMYQETQYF
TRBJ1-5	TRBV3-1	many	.	TGTGCCAGCAGCCAAGGGAAAAATCAGCCCCAGCATTTT	CASSQGKNQPQHF
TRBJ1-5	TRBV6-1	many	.	TGTGCCAGCAGAGAGGGACAATGGGGCAATCAGCCCCAGCATTTT	CASREGQWGNQPQHF
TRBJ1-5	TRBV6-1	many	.	TGTGCCAGCAGACGGACTCCCCTTCCGCATTTT	CASRRTPLPHF
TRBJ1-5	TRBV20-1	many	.	TGCAGTGCTAGAGATTATAGATCCGCGAACAATCAGCCCCAGCATTTT	CSARDYRSANNQPQHF
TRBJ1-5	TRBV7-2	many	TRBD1	TGTGCCAGCAGCCCACGGGACAGGGGAATAGACCAGCCCCAGCATTTT	CASSPRDRGIDQPQHF
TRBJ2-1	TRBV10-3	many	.	TGTGCCATCAGCGGAGAAGAGTCCTACAATGAGCAGTTCTTC	CAISGEESYNEQFF
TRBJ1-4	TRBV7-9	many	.	TGTGCCAGCAGCTTAGCGCGCTCCGGGGGAAAACTGTTTTTT	CASSLARSGGKLFF
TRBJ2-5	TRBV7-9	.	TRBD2	TGTGCCAGCAGCTACGGGGGGGCCCAGGAGACCCAGTACTTC	CASSYGGAQETQYF
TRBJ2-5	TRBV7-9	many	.	TGTGCCAGCAGCTACATGGGACATTTAGGGGCCCAGTACTTC	CASSYMGHLGAQYF
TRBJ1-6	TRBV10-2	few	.	TGCGCCAGCAGTGAGTCAGGGGTGAGATCACCCCTCCACTTT	CASSESGVRSPLHF
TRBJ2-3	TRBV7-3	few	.	TGTGCCAGCAGCCGCGCCGGCAGCCCCGCAGATACGCAGTATTTT	CASSRAGSPADTQYF
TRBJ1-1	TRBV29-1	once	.	TGCAGCGTTGGAGGGCAAGTAAACACTGAAGCTTTCTTT	CSVGGQVNTEAFF
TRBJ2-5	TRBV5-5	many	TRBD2	TGTGCCAGCAGTTTCGGGGGGGCTCGGGAGGAGACCCAGTACTTC	CASSFGGAREETQYF
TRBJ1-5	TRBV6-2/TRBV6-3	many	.	TGTGCCAGCAGACCCGGAGTTAATCAGCCCCAGCATTTT	CASRPGVNQPQHF
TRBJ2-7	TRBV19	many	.	TGTGCCAGTAGCCCCCGACTAGTCCCCTACGAGCAGTACTTC	CASSPRLVPYEQYF
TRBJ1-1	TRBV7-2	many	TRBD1	TGTGCCAGCACGAAGACCGGGGGGACAGGGGGCACTGAAGCTTTCTTT	CASTKTGGTGGTEAFF
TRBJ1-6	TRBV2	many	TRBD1	TGTGCCAGCAGGAGGGGGACAGATACTTCACCCCTCCACTTT	CASRRGTDTSPLHF
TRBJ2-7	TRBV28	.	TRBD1	TGTGCCAGCTGCCAGTTAAAGACAGGGAACTACGAGCAGTACTTC	CASCQLKTGNYEQYF
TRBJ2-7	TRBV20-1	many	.	TGCAGTGCTGAGGTAGGCGGCTACGAGCAGTACTTC	CSAEVGGYEQYF
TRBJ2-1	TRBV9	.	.	TGTGCCAGCAGCTCACGCGGACAGAACTACAATGAGCAGTTCTTC	CASSSRGQNYNEQFF
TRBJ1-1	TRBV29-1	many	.	TGCAGCGTTGAATATCTGAACACTGAAGCTTTCTTT	CSVEYLNTEAFF
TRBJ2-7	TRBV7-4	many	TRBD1	TGTGCCAGCAGTCCCCGGGACAGACTGTACGAGCAGTACTTC	CASSPRDRLYEQYF
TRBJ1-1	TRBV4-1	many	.	TGCGCCAGCAGCCAAACACAGGCGATGAACACTGAAGCTTTCTTT	CASSQTQAMNTEAFF
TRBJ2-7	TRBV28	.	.	TGTGCCAGCAGAGTCCGTGGGGTCAGGGGGGGCGAGCAGTACTTC	CASRVRGVRGGEQYF
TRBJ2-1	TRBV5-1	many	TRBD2	TGCGCCAGCAGCTTGGGCGGTCTAGCGGGGGACCTCTACAATGAGCAGTTCTTC	CASSLGGLAGDLYNEQFF
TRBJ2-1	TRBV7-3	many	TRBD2	TGTGCCAGCAGCGCATTTAGCGGGGGGGCCATGGTTGAGCAGTTCTTC	CASSAFSGGAMVEQFF